There are many counts of the clone carrying this T cell receptor beta chain. The antigen remains undetermined. TCRdb re-called the reads with MiXCR, one entry per CDR3 protein. Seen here are hundreds of thousands of distinct CDR3 sequences, around 32% observed once, and the top ten hold 18%. The data stem from a study of T cell repertoires in cytomegalovirus infection. Overall study findings and caveats: Dominating the ex vivo response were TCR beta clonotypes that were CMV-specific and HLA-C-restricted.

The CDR3 spans 16 residues. Germline CDR1 SGHTA, CDR2 FQGNSA. Deletions cut 6 bases from V and 6 bases from J, with 21 bases between. The origin of this receptor is a human donor in good health (CMV status not recorded). Some clones in this sample may be carry-over from other donors' samples. This chain links TRBV7-2 with TRBJ2-1; possibly TRBD2 for D (6 bases). The sequences come from cultured PBMCs, collected from culture after CMV antigen stimulation. The CDR3 region has the DNA TGTGCCAGCAGGTCCACGGGGAGGTGGGTCTCCAATGAGCAGTTCTTC. This sequence encodes CASRSTGRWVSNEQFF.